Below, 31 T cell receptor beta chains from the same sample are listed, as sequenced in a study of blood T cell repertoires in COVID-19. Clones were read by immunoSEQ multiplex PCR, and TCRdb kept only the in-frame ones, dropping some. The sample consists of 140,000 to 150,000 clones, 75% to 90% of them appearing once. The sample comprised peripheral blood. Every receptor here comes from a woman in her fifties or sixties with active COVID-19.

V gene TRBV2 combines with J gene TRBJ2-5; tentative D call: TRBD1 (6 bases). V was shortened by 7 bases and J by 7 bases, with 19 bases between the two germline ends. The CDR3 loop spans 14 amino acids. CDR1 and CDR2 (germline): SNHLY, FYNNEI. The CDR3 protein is CASNTGTSYGTQYF. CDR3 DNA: TGTGCCAGCAATACCGGGACATCTTATGGGACCCAGTACTTC. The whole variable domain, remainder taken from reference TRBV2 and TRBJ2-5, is EPEVTQTPSHQVTQMGQEVILRCVPISNHLYFYWYRQILGQKVEFLVSFYNNEISEKSEIFDDQFSVERPDGSNFTLKIRSTKLEDSAMYFCASNTGTSYGTQYFGPGTRLLVL.

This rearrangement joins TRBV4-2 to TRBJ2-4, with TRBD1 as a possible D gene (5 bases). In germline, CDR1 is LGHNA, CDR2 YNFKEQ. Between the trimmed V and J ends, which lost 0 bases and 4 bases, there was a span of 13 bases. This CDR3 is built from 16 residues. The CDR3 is CASSQDIIRDKNIQYF. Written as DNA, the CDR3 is TGTGCCAGCAGCCAAGATATCATCAGGGATAAAAACATTCAGTACTTC.

The CDR3 nucleotides read TGTGCCAGTGGTTGGAGGGCCTACAATGAGCAGTTCTTC. Amino acid sequence: CASGWRAYNEQFF. This chain joins TRBV19 and TRBJ2-1; the D gene is possibly TRBD2 (6 bases). The CDR3 contains 13 residues. The V and J ends lost 8 bases and 2 bases respectively, with 10 bases between them. Germline assignment: CDR1 LNHDA and CDR2 SQIVND (reference sequence). The full variable domain, rest sourced from reference TRBV19 and TRBJ2-1, is DGGITQSPKYLFRKEGQNVTLSCEQNLNHDAMYWYRQDPGQGLRLIYYSQIVNDFQKGDIAEGYSVSREKKESFPLTVTSAQKNPTAFYLCASGWRAYNEQFFGPGTRLTVL.

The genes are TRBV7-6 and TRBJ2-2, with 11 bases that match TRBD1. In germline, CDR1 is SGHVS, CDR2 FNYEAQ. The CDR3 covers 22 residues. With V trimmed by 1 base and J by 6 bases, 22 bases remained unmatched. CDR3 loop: CASSLVEWTGQGVSWSAGELFF. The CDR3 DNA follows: TGTGCCAGCAGCTTAGTAGAATGGACGGGACAGGGGGTTTCTTGGAGTGCCGGGGAGCTGTTTTTT.

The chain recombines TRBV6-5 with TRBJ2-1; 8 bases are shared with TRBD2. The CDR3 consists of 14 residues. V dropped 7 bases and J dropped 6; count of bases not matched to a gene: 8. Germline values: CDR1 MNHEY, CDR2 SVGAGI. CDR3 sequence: CASMLAGIVNEQFF. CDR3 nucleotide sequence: TGTGCCAGCATGTTAGCGGGAATAGTCAATGAGCAGTTCTTC.

CDR3 bases: TGCAGCGGGACTCGATACAATGAGCAGTTCTTC. Its protein product is CSGTRYNEQFF. The J gene is TRBJ2-1, the V gene TRBV20-1, with D possibly matching TRBD2 (6 bases). The V gene's germline CDR1 is DFQATT and CDR2 SNEGSKA (reference sequence). The CDR3 totals 11 residues.

CDR3 amino acids: CASSDRYEQYF. The DNA for the CDR3 is TGTGCCAGCAGTGACAGATACGAGCAGTACTTC. The V call is TRBV6-1, the J call TRBJ2-7; no definite D call. CDR3 length: 11 residues. Germline CDR1 is MNHNS and CDR2 is SASEGT. V lost 3 bases and J lost 4, with 4 bases in between.

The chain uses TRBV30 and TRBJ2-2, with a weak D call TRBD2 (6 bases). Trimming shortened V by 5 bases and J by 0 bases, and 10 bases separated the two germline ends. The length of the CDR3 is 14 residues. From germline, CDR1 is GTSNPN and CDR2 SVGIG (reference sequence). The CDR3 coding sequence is TGTGCCTGGGCGGGACTTTCGAACACCGGGGAGCTGTTTTTT. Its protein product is CAWAGLSNTGELFF.

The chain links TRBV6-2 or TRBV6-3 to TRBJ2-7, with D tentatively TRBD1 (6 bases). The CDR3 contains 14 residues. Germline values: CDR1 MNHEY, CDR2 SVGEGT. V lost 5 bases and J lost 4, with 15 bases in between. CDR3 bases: TGTGCCAGCAGTGGGGGCTTCTTTCCGTACGAGCAGTACTTC. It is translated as CASSGGFFPYEQYF.

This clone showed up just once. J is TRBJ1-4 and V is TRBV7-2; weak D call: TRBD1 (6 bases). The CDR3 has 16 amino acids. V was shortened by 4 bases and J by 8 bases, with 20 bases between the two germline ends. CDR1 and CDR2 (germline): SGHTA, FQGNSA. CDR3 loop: CASSSSGAQGTEKLFF. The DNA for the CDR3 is TGTGCCAGCAGCTCCTCCGGGGCACAGGGAACCGAAAAACTGTTTTTT.

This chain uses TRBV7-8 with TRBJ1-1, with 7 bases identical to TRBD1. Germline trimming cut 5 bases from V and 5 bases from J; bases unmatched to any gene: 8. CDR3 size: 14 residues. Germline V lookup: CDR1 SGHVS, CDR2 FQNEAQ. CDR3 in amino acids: CASSTGTAGTEAFF. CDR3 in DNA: TGTGCCAGCAGCACGGGGACAGCCGGGACTGAAGCTTTCTTT.

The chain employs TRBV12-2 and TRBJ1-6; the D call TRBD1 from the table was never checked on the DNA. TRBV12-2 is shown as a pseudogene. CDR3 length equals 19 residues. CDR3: CASRKNRDTNSSYNSPLHF. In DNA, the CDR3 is TGTGCAAGTCGCAAGAACCGGGACACAAACAGCTCCTATAATTCACCCCTCCACTTT.

CDR3 sequence (DNA): TGTGCCAGCAGCTTAGATCCCGGGGGAGATACGCAGTATTTT. Translated, it gives CASSLDPGGDTQYF. The chain is built from TRBV7-2 and TRBJ2-3, with a weak D call TRBD2 (6 bases). Germline V lookup: CDR1 SGHTA, CDR2 FQGNSA. Trimming took off 1 base at V and 5 bases at J, with 10 bases between the two ends. The CDR3 has 14 amino acids. The full variable domain, in which reference TRBV7-2 and TRBJ2-3 provide the parts outside the CDR3, is GAGVSQSPSNKVTEKGKDVELRCDPISGHTALYWYRQSLGQGLEFLIYFQGNSAPDKSGLPSDRFSAERTGGSVSTLTIQRTQQEDSAVYLCASSLDPGGDTQYFGPGTRLTVL.

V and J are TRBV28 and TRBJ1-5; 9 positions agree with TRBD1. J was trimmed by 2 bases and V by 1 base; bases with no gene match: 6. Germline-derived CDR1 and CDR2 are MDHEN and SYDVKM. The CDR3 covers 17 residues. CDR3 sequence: CASSLYRGQGGNQPQHF. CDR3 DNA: TGTGCCAGCAGTTTATACCGGGGACAGGGAGGCAATCAGCCCCAGCATTTT.

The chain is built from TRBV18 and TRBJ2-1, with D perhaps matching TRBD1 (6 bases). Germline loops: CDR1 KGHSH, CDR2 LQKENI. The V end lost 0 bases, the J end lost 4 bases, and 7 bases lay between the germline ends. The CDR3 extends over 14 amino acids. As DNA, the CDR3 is TGTGCCAGCTCACCACCGCAGGGGTACAATGAGCAGTTCTTC. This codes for CASSPPQGYNEQFF. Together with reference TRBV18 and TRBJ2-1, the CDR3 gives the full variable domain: NAGVMQNPRHLVRRRGQEARLRCSPMKGHSHVYWYRQLPEEGLKFMVYLQKENIIDESGMPKERFSAEFPKEGPSILRIQQVVRGDSAAYFCASSPPQGYNEQFFGPGTRLTVL.

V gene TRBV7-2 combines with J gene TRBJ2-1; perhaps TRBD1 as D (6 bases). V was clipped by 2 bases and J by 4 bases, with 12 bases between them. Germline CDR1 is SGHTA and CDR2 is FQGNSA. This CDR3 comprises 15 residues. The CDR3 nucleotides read TGTGCCAGCAGCTTAACACAGGGTACTTACAATGAGCAGTTCTTC. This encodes CASSLTQGTYNEQFF.

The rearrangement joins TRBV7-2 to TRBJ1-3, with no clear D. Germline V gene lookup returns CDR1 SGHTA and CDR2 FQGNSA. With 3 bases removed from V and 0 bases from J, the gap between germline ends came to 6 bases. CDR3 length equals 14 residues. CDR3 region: CASSLSGSGNTIYF. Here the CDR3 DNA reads TGTGCCAGCAGCTTGTCGGGCTCTGGAAACACCATATATTTT.

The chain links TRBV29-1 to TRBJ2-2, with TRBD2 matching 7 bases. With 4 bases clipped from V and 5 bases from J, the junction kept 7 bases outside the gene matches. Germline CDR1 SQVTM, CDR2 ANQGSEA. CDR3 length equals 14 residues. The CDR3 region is CSVARGVGTGELFF. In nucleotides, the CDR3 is TGCAGCGTTGCCCGGGGGGTGGGAACCGGGGAGCTGTTTTTT.

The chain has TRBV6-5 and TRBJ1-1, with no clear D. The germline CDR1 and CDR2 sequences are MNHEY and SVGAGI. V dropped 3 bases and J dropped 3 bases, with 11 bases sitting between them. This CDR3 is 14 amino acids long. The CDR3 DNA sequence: TGTGCCAGCAGTTATGTCGGAGGTTACACTGAAGCTTTCTTT. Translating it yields CASSYVGGYTEAFF.

The CDR3 DNA reads as TGTGCCAGCAGTTTATCACCGGGACAGGGTTATGAGCAGTACTTC. It codes for CASSLSPGQGYEQYF. The chain links TRBV27 to TRBJ2-7, with TRBD1 identical over 9 bases. CDR3 length: 15 residues. Germline loops: CDR1 MNHEY, CDR2 SMNVEV (reference sequence). V trimming: 0 bases; J trimming: 7 bases; junction bases outside the gene matches: 7.

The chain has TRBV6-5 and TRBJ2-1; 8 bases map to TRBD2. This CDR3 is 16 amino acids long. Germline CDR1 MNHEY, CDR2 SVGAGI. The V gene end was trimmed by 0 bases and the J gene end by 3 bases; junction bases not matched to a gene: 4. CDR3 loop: CASSYSLTSGYNEQFF. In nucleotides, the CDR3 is TGTGCCAGCAGTTACTCGCTAACTAGCGGCTACAATGAGCAGTTCTTC.

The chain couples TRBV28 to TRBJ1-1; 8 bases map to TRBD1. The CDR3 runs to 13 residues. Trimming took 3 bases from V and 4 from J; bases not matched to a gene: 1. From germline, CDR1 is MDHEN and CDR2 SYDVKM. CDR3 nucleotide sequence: TGTGCCAGCAGTTTCACAGGGGGCACTGAAGCTTTCTTT. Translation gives CASSFTGGTEAFF.

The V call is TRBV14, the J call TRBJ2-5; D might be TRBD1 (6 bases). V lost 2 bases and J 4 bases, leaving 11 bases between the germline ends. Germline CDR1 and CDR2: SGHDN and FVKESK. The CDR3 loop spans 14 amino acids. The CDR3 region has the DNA TGTGCCAGCAGCCAACCGAGGGGGTTAGAGACCCAGTACTTC. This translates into CASSQPRGLETQYF.

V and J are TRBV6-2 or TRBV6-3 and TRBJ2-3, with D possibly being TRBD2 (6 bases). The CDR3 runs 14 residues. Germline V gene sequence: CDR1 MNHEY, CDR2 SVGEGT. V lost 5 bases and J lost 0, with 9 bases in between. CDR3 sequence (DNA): TGTGCCAGCAGTCCCGGGAGAAGCACAGATACGCAGTATTTT. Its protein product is CASSPGRSTDTQYF.

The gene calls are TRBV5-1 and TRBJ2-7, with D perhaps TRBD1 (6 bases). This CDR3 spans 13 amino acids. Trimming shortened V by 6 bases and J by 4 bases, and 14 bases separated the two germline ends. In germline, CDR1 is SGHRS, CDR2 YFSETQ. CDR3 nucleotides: TGCGCCAGCATGGCACAGGGTGGGTACGAGCAGTACTTC. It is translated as CASMAQGGYEQYF.

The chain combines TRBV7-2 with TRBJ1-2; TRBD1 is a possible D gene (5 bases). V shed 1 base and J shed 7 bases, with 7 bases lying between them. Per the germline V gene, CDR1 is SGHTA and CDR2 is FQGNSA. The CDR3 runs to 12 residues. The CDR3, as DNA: TGTGCCAGCAGCTTAGTGGGGGGTGGCTACACCTTC. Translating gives CASSLVGGGYTF.

The CDR3 nucleotides read TGCGCCAGCAGCCAAGCGATAGCGGGAGGTTCGACCGGGGCCAACGTCCTGACTTTC. Protein sequence: CASSQAIAGGSTGANVLTF. This rearrangement joins TRBV4-1 to TRBJ2-6; 10 nucleotides align to TRBD2. The germline V gene has CDR1 MGHRA and CDR2 YSYEKL. J lost 4 bases, V lost 1 base, and 10 bases had no gene match. CDR3 length equals 19 residues.

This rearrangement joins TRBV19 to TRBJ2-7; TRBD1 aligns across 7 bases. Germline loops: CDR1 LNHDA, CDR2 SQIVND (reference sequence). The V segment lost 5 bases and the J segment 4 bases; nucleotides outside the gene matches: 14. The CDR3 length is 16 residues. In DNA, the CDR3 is TGTGCCAGTAGTGGCTCTCTAACCGGGACAGTATACGAGCAGTACTTC. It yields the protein CASSGSLTGTVYEQYF.

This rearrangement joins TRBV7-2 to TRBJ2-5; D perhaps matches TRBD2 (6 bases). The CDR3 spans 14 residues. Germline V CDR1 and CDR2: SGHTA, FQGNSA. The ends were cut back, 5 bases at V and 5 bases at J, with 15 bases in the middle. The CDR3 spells CASSPQGGLETQYF. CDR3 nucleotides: TGTGCCAGCAGCCCGCAAGGAGGGCTGGAGACCCAGTACTTC.

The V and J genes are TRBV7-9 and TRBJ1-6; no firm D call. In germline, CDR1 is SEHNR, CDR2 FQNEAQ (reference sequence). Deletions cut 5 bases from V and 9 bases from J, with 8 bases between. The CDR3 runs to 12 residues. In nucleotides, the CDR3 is TGTGCCAGCAGCCTCGAGGGTTCACCCCTCCACTTT. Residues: CASSLEGSPLHF.

This chain's CDR3 is CASSLNKAGTAYNEQFF. In DNA, the CDR3 is TGTGCCAGCAGCTTAAATAAGGCGGGAACCGCCTACAATGAGCAGTTCTTC. The rearrangement uses TRBV7-9 and TRBJ2-1; a possible D gene is TRBD2 (6 bases). V lost 2 bases to trimming and J lost 2 bases, with 16 bases between them. The CDR3 is 17 amino acids. CDR1 is SEHNR, CDR2 FQNEAQ, per germline (reference sequence). The variable domain in full, completed from reference TRBV7-9 and TRBJ2-1, reads DTGVSQNPRHKITKRGQNVTFRCDPISEHNRLYWYRQTLGQGPEFLTYFQNEAQLEKSRLLSDRFSAERPKGSFSTLEIQRTEQGDSAMYLCASSLNKAGTAYNEQFFGPGTRLTVL.